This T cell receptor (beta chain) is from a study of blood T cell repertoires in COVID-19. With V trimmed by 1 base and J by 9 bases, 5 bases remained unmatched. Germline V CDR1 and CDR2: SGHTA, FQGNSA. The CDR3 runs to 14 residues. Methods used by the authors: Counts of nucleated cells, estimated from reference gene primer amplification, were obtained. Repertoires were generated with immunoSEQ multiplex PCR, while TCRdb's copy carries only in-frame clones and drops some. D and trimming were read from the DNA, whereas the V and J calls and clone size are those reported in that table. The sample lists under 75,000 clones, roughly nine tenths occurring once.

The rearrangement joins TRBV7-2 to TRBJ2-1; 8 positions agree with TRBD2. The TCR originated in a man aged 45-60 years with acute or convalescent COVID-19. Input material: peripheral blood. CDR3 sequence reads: CASSLDLAGGEQFF. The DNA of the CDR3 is TGTGCCAGCAGCTTAGATCTAGCGGGCGGTGAGCAGTTCTTC.